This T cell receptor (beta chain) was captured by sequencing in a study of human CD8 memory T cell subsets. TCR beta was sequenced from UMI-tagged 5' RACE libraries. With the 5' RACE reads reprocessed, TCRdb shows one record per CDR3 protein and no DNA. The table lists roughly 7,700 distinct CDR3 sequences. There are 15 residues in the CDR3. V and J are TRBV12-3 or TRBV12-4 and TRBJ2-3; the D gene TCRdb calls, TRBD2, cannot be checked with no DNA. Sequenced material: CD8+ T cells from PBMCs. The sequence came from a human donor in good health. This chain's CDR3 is CASSFSGRASDTQYF.